The 29 T cell receptor beta chains below come from one sample, sequenced in a study of blood T cell repertoires in COVID-19. The protocol was immunoSEQ multiplex PCR, while the TCRdb copy is restricted to in-frame clones and leaves out a portion. The sample lists 200,000 to 250,000 clones; approximately 91% were seen once. Specimen: peripheral blood. These receptors were taken from a woman aged 40 to 49 with acute or convalescent COVID-19.

The chain recombines TRBV3-1 (or the pseudogene TRBV3-2) with TRBJ1-4; 8 nucleotides agree with TRBD1. Germline V lookup: CDR1 LGHDT, CDR2 YNNKEL (reference sequence). The CDR3 is made up of 14 amino acids. The V gene end was trimmed by 5 bases and the J gene end by 10 bases; junction bases not matched to a gene: 9. DNA for the CDR3: TGTGCCAGCAGCACCCAGGGGGCTTCGGGAAAACTGTTTTTT. It encodes CASSTQGASGKLFF.

The chain is built from TRBV2 and TRBJ1-1; TRBD1 matches 8 bases. J lost 6 bases, V lost 2 bases, and 5 bases had no gene match. CDR1 and CDR2 from the germline V gene are SNHLY and FYNNEI. This CDR3 spans 14 amino acids. CDR3 in amino acids: CASSERQGAAEAFF. DNA for the CDR3: TGTGCCAGCAGTGAACGCCAGGGGGCTGCTGAAGCTTTCTTT.

The sample holds a few counts of this clone. The V gene is TRBV5-6, the J gene TRBJ1-6; 7 nucleotides agree with TRBD1. The CDR3 runs 18 residues. In germline, CDR1 is SGHDT, CDR2 YYEEEE. V shed 4 bases, J shed 0 bases, and the junction held 10 bases outside the gene matches. The CDR3 sequence: CASSVERGLGSYNSPLHF. CDR3 in DNA: TGTGCCAGCAGCGTCGAGAGGGGGCTAGGCTCCTATAATTCACCCCTCCACTTT.

V usage is TRBV24-1 and J usage is TRBJ1-2; D gene uncertain. Germline V gene lookup returns CDR1 KGHDR and CDR2 SFDVKD. V gave up 7 bases and J gave up 5 bases, with 19 bases separating them. CDR3 length: 15 residues. In DNA form, the CDR3 reads TGTGCCACCAGCGGTCGGCCAGGCTCTGCATATGGCTACACCTTC. Its protein product is CATSGRPGSAYGYTF.

This rearrangement joins TRBV12-3 or TRBV12-4 to TRBJ1-2, with 7 bases fitting TRBD1. The ends lost 2 bases at V and 7 bases at J; junction bases unmatched: 4. The CDR3 totals 13 residues. CDR3 in DNA: TGTGCCAGCAGTTTAATAGGGGGCGTTGGCTACACCTTC. As protein: CASSLIGGVGYTF.

The V gene is TRBV10-2, the J gene TRBJ1-1; 9 nucleotides line up with TRBD1. CDR1 and CDR2 from the germline V gene are WSHSY and SAAADI. The junction had 10 bases not matched to a gene; V was cut back by 6 bases and J by 2 bases. The CDR3 is made up of 16 amino acids. CDR3 protein: CASSPRTGERNTEAFF. CDR3 nucleotides: TGCGCCAGCAGCCCGAGGACAGGGGAACGAAACACTGAAGCTTTCTTT.

This chain uses TRBV2 with TRBJ1-3; D ambiguous. The V gene lost 5 bases and the J gene lost 0 bases, with 8 bases spanning the gap. This CDR3 has 14 residues. Germline CDR1 SNHLY, CDR2 FYNNEI. The CDR3 nucleotides are TGTGCCAGCAGTATGGTCAGCTCTGGAAACACCATATATTTT. Protein product: CASSMVSSGNTIYF.

The genes are TRBV6-1 and TRBJ2-5; 11 positions agree with TRBD2. The CDR3 is made up of 15 amino acids. From germline, CDR1 is MNHNS and CDR2 SASEGT. Unmatched junction bases numbered 4, after V lost 2 bases and J lost 5 bases. The CDR3 bases are TGTGCCAGCAGTGAAATAGCGGGGGGGATCGAGACCCAGTACTTC. This codes for CASSEIAGGIETQYF.

This clone was seen a single time. The chain is built from TRBV5-1 and TRBJ1-1; unclear D gene. V was trimmed by 4 bases and J by 2 bases, leaving 15 bases between them. This CDR3 comprises 15 residues. The germline V gene has CDR1 SGHRS and CDR2 YFSETQ. The DNA for the CDR3 is TGCGCCAGCAGCCTCAGGTTTTCTACAAACACTGAAGCTTTCTTT. Translating gives CASSLRFSTNTEAFF.

For the CDR3, the DNA is TGTGCCAGCAGTCTAGGGACTAGCGGGGCGAATGAGCAGTTCTTC. Protein sequence: CASSLGTSGANEQFF. The chain uses TRBV27 and TRBJ2-1, with 13 bases that match TRBD2. The CDR3 totals 15 residues. V was pared by 5 bases and J by 7 bases, with 5 bases of the junction left unmatched. From germline, CDR1 is MNHEY and CDR2 SMNVEV (reference sequence).

This clone has a single count. This chain links TRBV5-6 with TRBJ1-3, with no clear D. CDR1 is SGHDT and CDR2 is YYEEEE in the germline V gene. The germline V and J ends were trimmed by 2 bases and 9 bases, with 9 bases remaining between them. The CDR3 is 12 residues long. For the CDR3, the DNA is TGTGCCAGCAGCTTAAGCCTAGGCACCATATATTTT. Its translation: CASSLSLGTIYF.

V gene TRBV6-5 combines with J gene TRBJ1-2; weak D call: TRBD1 (6 bases). V dropped 2 bases and J dropped 8 bases, with 12 bases sitting between them. Germline V gene sequence: CDR1 MNHEY, CDR2 SVGAGI. The CDR3 is 13 amino acids. The CDR3: CASSYGTNLGYTF. The CDR3 DNA reads as TGTGCCAGCAGTTACGGGACAAACCTGGGCTACACCTTC.

The chain carries TRBV6-1 and TRBJ1-1; D is unclear. CDR1 is MNHNS, CDR2 SASEGT, per germline. V was trimmed by 0 bases and J by 8 bases, leaving 10 bases between them. The CDR3 is 13 amino acids. DNA of the CDR3: TGTGCCAGCAGTGAAGCGTATAGTACCGAAGCTTTCTTT. Amino acid sequence: CASSEAYSTEAFF.

The chain employs TRBV6-6 and TRBJ1-3; the match to TRBD1 covers 7 bases. The CDR3 has 14 amino acids. V shed 7 bases and J 4 bases; nucleotides not matched to a gene: 7. The germline V gene encodes CDR1 MNHNY and CDR2 SVGAGI (reference sequence). CDR3 sequence reads: CASKDRAEGNTIYF. The CDR3 nucleotides are TGTGCCAGCAAAGACAGGGCTGAAGGAAACACCATATATTTT.

The V and J genes are TRBV3-1 (or the pseudogene TRBV3-2) and TRBJ2-3; 7 bases line up with TRBD2. The CDR3 length is 18 residues. Per the germline V gene, CDR1 is LGHDT and CDR2 is YNNKEL (reference sequence). J gave up 0 bases and V 4 bases, and 13 bases lay outside the gene matches. The CDR3 DNA reads TGTGCCAGCAGCCCGGGACTACCCTATGGGGCTAGCACAGATACGCAGTATTTT. Its protein is CASSPGLPYGASTDTQYF.

This chain links TRBV4-2 with TRBJ2-3; perhaps TRBD2 as D (6 bases). CDR3 size: 15 residues. Trimming removed 4 bases at V and 0 bases at J, with 11 bases between. Germline-derived CDR1 and CDR2 are LGHNA and YNFKEQ. The CDR3 bases are TGTGCCAGCAGCCGGGAGCGGGCTAGCACAGATACGCAGTATTTT. Protein sequence: CASSRERASTDTQYF.

The CDR3 here is CASRRDRVSNTEAFF. CDR3 bases: TGTGCCAGCAGGAGAGACAGGGTGTCGAACACTGAAGCTTTCTTT. This chain joins TRBV11-2 and TRBJ1-1, with 7 positions matching TRBD1. CDR3 length equals 15 residues. The V segment lost 6 bases and the J segment 1 base; nucleotides outside the gene matches: 8. CDR1 SGHAT and CDR2 FQNNGV come from the germline V gene.

The V call is TRBV21-1, the J call TRBJ1-6. TRBV21-1 has pseudogene status. The CDR3 loop spans 15 amino acids. In DNA form, the CDR3 reads TGTGCCAGCACCAAGCCCGGGAGCTATAATTCACCCCTCCACTTT. It encodes CASTKPGSYNSPLHF.

The chain uses TRBV5-1 and TRBJ2-1; the match to TRBD1 covers 7 bases. The J segment lost 4 bases and the V segment lost 4 bases, leaving 5 bases of the junction unmatched. This CDR3 spans 14 amino acids. From germline, CDR1 is SGHRS and CDR2 YFSETQ. The CDR3 region is CASSPGQTYNEQFF. The CDR3 DNA reads as TGCGCCAGCAGCCCGGGACAGACGTACAATGAGCAGTTCTTC.

Turning to this clone: Additional DNA sequences in this sample encode the identical CDR3. J is TRBJ2-5 and V is TRBV4-1, with 8 positions matching TRBD2. The CDR3 is made up of 16 amino acids. The germline gives CDR1 MGHRA, CDR2 YSYEKL. Unmatched junction bases numbered 5, after V lost 0 bases and J lost 2 bases. This CDR3 is CASSQDLAGTQETQYF. DNA for the CDR3: TGCGCCAGCAGCCAAGACCTAGCGGGTACACAAGAGACCCAGTACTTC.

The chain joins TRBV6-5 to TRBJ2-7; no clear D. Germline CDR1 reads MNHEY; CDR2 reads SVGAGI. V was trimmed by 6 bases and J by 2 bases, leaving 11 bases between them. CDR3 size: 13 residues. Written as DNA, the CDR3 is TGTGCCAGCAGCGCACTCCAGGCCTACGAGCAGTACGTC. Translated: CASSALQAYEQYV.

This chain joins TRBV27 and TRBJ1-5; TRBD1 might be the D (6 bases). Germline V gene sequence: CDR1 MNHEY, CDR2 SMNVEV (reference sequence). The germline V and J ends were trimmed by 7 bases and 4 bases, with 17 bases remaining between them. The CDR3 totals 15 residues. In DNA form, the CDR3 reads TGTGCCAGCACTCCGGACAGACCCAGGAATCAGCCCCAGCATTTT. Encoded protein: CASTPDRPRNQPQHF.

This rearrangement joins TRBV7-2 to TRBJ1-5, with D tentatively TRBD1 (6 bases). The V and J ends lost 5 bases and 7 bases respectively, with 18 bases between them. Germline loops: CDR1 SGHTA, CDR2 FQGNSA. CDR3 length: 15 residues. Here the CDR3 reads CASSPKGGLRQPQHF. The CDR3, as DNA: TGTGCCAGCAGCCCCAAGGGGGGGTTGCGGCAGCCCCAGCATTTT. Based on the CDR3 plus reference TRBV7-2 and TRBJ1-5, the full variable domain is GAGVSQSPSNKVTEKGKDVELRCDPISGHTALYWYRQSLGQGLEFLIYFQGNSAPDKSGLPSDRFSAERTGGSVSTLTIQRTQQEDSAVYLCASSPKGGLRQPQHFGDGTRLSIL.

V usage is TRBV12-3 or TRBV12-4 and J usage is TRBJ1-2, with 7 bases identical to TRBD1. J lost 7 bases, V lost 0 bases, and 2 bases had no gene match. The CDR3 is 13 amino acids. In nucleotides, the CDR3 is TGTGCCAGCAGTTTAGCAGGGGGCAGTGGCTACACCTTC. This codes for CASSLAGGSGYTF.

The chain is built from TRBV30 and TRBJ2-7, with TRBD2 matching 7 bases. Germline values: CDR1 GTSNPN, CDR2 SVGIG (reference sequence). V gave up 0 bases and J gave up 5 bases; unmatched junction bases: 16. The CDR3 spans 17 residues. The CDR3 sequence is CAWSVRGLRRGFNEQYV. For the CDR3, the DNA is TGTGCCTGGAGTGTAAGGGGACTACGGCGGGGATTTAACGAGCAGTACGTC.

CDR3 nucleotides: TGTGCCAGTACTAGTATGGCGACTAGCGGGTTCCTCGGGGAGCAGTTCTTC. It yields the protein CASTSMATSGFLGEQFF. This chain joins TRBV19 and TRBJ2-1; TRBD2 agrees at 10 bases. Germline CDR1 reads LNHDA; CDR2 reads SQIVND (reference sequence). V dropped 7 bases and J dropped 10; count of bases not matched to a gene: 19. The CDR3 runs to 17 residues.

Here the CDR3 reads CASKISRNRLGGQPQHF. For the CDR3, the DNA is TGTGCCAGTAAGATCTCCCGGAACAGGCTCGGCGGTCAGCCCCAGCATTTT. The rearrangement links TRBV19 to TRBJ1-5; tentatively, D is TRBD1 (5 bases). Germline V CDR1 and CDR2: LNHDA, SQIVND (reference sequence). The length of the CDR3 is 17 residues. Deletions cut 7 bases from V and 6 bases from J, with 25 bases between.

This clone has just a few counts. This chain uses TRBV6-5 with TRBJ2-7, with 8 bases matching TRBD1. After removal of 6 bases from V and 6 bases from J, the junction contained 7 bases not matched to a gene. Germline-derived CDR1 and CDR2 are MNHEY and SVGAGI. The CDR3 loop spans 13 amino acids. CDR3 loop: CASSWSGTGEQYV. CDR3 in DNA: TGTGCCAGCAGCTGGTCCGGGACAGGCGAGCAGTACGTC.

This chain connects TRBV5-4 to TRBJ1-6; 8 nucleotides line up with TRBD1. The CDR3 sequence is 15 residues long. J lost 7 bases, V lost 0 bases, and 3 bases had no gene match. CDR1 is SGHNT, CDR2 YYREEE, per germline (reference sequence). This CDR3 reads CASSLGRGRNSPLHF. DNA of the CDR3: TGTGCCAGCAGCTTGGGCAGGGGGCGAAATTCACCCCTCCACTTT.